The T cell receptor (beta chain) under discussion was sequenced for a study of shared clonotypes between healthy human individuals. There are 16 residues in the CDR3. CDR1 is SNHLY, CDR2 FYNNEI, per germline. Trimming left V 7 bases short and J 7 bases short, with 23 bases between. All the donors were Caucasian adults who lived in Nashville, Tennessee. Each subset's genomic DNA was shared equally among a number of immunoSEQ plates. Generated by immunoSEQ multiplex PCR, the TCRdb table keeps only in-frame clones and is missing some. The repertoire holds roughly 700,000 clones, with around 67% as singletons. The table lists this clone with a count of one.

The clonotype originates from a woman in her 30s in good health. The V gene is TRBV2, the J gene TRBJ1-3, with D unresolved. The sample was memory CD4+ T cells sorted from blood. Subset specified: CD45RA-negative fraction. Here the CDR3 reads CASTTLSEWSRNTIYF. For the CDR3, the DNA is TGTGCCAGCACAACGCTGTCAGAGTGGTCTAGGAACACCATATATTTT.